This TCR beta chain was captured by sequencing in a study of OX40 agonist ivuxolimab in advanced cancers. Looking at the study overall: Treatment of patients was with ivuxolimab, an agonistic anti-OX40 (CD134) antibody.

Autoimmune disease history or systemic immunosuppression excluded patients. Only in-frame clones appear in the TCRdb table, and some are missing; sequencing was by immunoSEQ multiplex PCR. The sample has about 46,000 clones, around 84% seen once; the top ten hold roughly 12%. To note about this clone: Its target is unknown.

Findings of the study overall: CD8+ T cells were the subset that, on average, had more expanded clones than CD4+. Low normalized T-cell clonal expansion was also seen in some nonresponders.

This CDR3 has 15 residues. Germline loops: CDR1 SGHTA, CDR2 FQGTGA. With V trimmed by 3 bases and J by 4 bases, 2 bases remained unmatched. The receptor was derived from an adult with an advanced solid tumor such as melanoma, head and neck, liver or kidney cancer. This material consisted of CD4+ or CD8+ T cells sorted from blood, taken in a trial of the OX40 agonist ivuxolimab. The chain is built from TRBV7-3 and TRBJ2-1, with 11 bases lining up with TRBD2. Here the CDR3 reads CASSFSGGEYNEQFF. The CDR3 DNA reads TGTGCCAGCAGCTTTAGCGGGGGGGAGTACAATGAGCAGTTCTTC.